This T cell receptor (beta chain) was sequenced for a study of blood T cell repertoires in COVID-19. In the study overall: Researchers got acute and convalescent COVID-19 samples from the United States, Italy and Spain. T cells, B-cell-depleted T cells, or PBMCs provided the cDNA or gDNA that served as material.

Original analysis: Using reference gene primer amplification, nucleated cell counts were estimated. The method was immunoSEQ multiplex PCR; TCRdb's version includes in-frame clones alone and lacks a portion of them. D and trimming come from the DNA, and the V and J calls and clone size come from that table. The sample includes about 87,000 clones, around 82% of them seen just once. Followed over time, Seattle patients had been enrolled while infection was active. CDR3 length: 17 residues. J was trimmed by 0 bases and V by 3 bases; bases with no gene match: 8. Germline V gene data show CDR1 as SGHTA and CDR2 as FQGTGA.

Sequencing was carried out using peripheral blood. This chain links TRBV7-3 with TRBJ2-3, with 8 bases matching TRBD2. The source of this sequence is a woman aged 80 or over with COVID-19, enrolled during active disease. The CDR3, as DNA: TGTGCCAGCAGCTTGACTAGCGCCAACCCGAGCACAGATACGCAGTATTTT. It codes for CASSLTSANPSTDTQYF.